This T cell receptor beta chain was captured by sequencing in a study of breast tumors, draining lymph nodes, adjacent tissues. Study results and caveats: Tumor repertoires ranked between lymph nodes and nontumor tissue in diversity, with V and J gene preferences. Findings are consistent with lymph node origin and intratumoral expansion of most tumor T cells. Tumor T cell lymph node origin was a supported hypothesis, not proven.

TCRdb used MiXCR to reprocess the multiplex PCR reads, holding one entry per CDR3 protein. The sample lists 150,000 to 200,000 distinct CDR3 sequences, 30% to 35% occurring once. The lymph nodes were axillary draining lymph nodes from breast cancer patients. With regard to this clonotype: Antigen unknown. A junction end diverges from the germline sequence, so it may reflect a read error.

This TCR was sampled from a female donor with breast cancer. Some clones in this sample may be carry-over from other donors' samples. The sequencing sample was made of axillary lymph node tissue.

CDR3 sequence (DNA): TGTGCCAGCAGTGCAGGCCAGCGTCTTAGCACAGATACGCAGTATTTC. It codes for CASSAGQRLSTDTQYF. This chain links TRBV2 with TRBJ2-3; D ambiguous. CDR1 and CDR2 (germline): SNHLY, FYNNEI. The CDR3 contains 16 residues.